The entry below gives a single TCR beta chain sequence along with its context. The specificity of this receptor is unknown. Within one base of it there is no much larger clone, and no base qualities were kept. Its CDR3 holds 17 amino acids, cysteine through phenylalanine. Kept here is only the CDR3 DNA, which spans 51 bases and is read in frame from base 1. V ends up 5 bases short and J 3 bases short, with an unmatched junction base count of 13. The germline V gene supplies CDR1 SGHVS and CDR2 FQNEAQ. Each collaborating institution followed its own protocols to collect whole blood in K2EDTA tubes. For TCRbeta analysis, collaborator samples were shipped as frozen whole blood, as isolated PBMCs, or as DNA extracted from either sample type. TCRbeta CDR3 regions were amplified from genomic DNA by means of the immunoSEQ Assay, a bias-controlled multiplex PCR. The authors' pipeline ran thus. The number of nucleated cells in each sample was estimated by amplification of reference gene primers within the assay. To quantify the absolute abundance of each unique TCRbeta CDR3 rearrangement, sequence reads were collapsed and filtered. For each sample, productive Simpson clonality was calculated as the square root of Simpson's diversity index across productive rearrangements. TCRdb's version of the immuneACCESS table is confined to in-frame rearrangements and falls short of the full clone set. An unresolved V gene accounts for under half of the shortfall where checked; the remainder is of unknown origin. V, J and clone size derive from that table, while D and trimming were established from the DNA sequence. This sample is represented by about 200,000 clones; 70% to 90% of them were singletons. The top ten clonotypes cover about 4.4% of the sample.

These data originate in a study of blood T cell repertoires in COVID-19 (dated by TCRdb to 2018 to 2020). About the study as a whole: The collaborator samples originated in the United States, Italy and Spain and spanned the acute and convalescent phases of COVID-19. The material from the prospective study consisted of cDNA or gDNA derived from T cells, B-cell-depleted T cells, or PBMCs. Deeply sampled blood TCRbeta repertoires from subjects exposed to, actively infected with, or recovered from COVID-19 were included in the dataset. The repertoires were made available in a free public database intended to serve as a resource for research on the immune response to SARS-CoV-2. The samples were drawn from the first 160 participants of the ongoing ImmuneRACE study and from over 950 subjects provided by 6 global collaborators. Nearly every sample came with metadata listing a de-identified subject ID, COVID-19 status, age in years and sex. HLA class I and class II types, where available, came from metadata supplied by the sample provider rather than from assay-based typing. Findings and caveats that apply to the study as a whole: The quantity of clinical and demographic metadata differed by source and by participant and was supplied without curation.

Specimen: peripheral blood. The chain joins TRBV7-8 to TRBJ2-4; the junction holds 7 bases that match TRBD2. This receptor was obtained from a human donor in a cohort sampled during active COVID-19. The CDR3 region has the sequence CASSGIRLALGKNIQYF. At the DNA level, the sequence is TGTGCCAGCAGCGGCATCAGACTAGCTCTCGGCAAAAACATTCAGTACTTC.